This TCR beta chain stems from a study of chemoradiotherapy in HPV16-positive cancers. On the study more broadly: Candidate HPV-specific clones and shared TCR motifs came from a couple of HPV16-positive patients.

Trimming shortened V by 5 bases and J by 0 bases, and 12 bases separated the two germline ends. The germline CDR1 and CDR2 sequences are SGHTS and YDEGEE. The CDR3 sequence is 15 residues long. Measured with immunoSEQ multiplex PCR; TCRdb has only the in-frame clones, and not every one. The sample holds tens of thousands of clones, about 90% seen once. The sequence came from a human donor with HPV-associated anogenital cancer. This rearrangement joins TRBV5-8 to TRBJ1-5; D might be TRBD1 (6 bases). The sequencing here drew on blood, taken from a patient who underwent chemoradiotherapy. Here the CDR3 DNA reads TGTGCCAGCAGTTTACAGGGCGATAGCAATCAGCCCCAGCATTTT. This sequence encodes CASSLQGDSNQPQHF.